Each of the 18 T cell receptor beta chains below was sequenced from the same sample in a study of cytomegalovirus exposure and HLA in healthy donors. Researchers ran the PCR with 60 Vbeta and 13 Jbeta primers. Clones were sequenced by immunoSEQ multiplex PCR, and TCRdb holds only the in-frame ones, with some missing. The sample shows some 160,000 clones, over 60% of them seen only once. Sequences were obtained from PBMCs. These receptors were collected from a middle-aged man in good health and CMV-seronegative.

The chain uses TRBV28 and TRBJ2-7, with TRBD1 matching 7 bases. The germline gives CDR1 MDHEN, CDR2 SYDVKM. There are 14 residues in the CDR3. V trimming: 3 bases; J trimming: 4 bases; junction bases outside the gene matches: 6. CDR3 sequence (DNA): TGTGCCAGCAGTTTGGGGACAGAGCCTTACGAGCAGTACTTC. It translates to CASSLGTEPYEQYF.

This clone was counted once. The V and J genes are TRBV5-4 and TRBJ1-4; the match to TRBD1 covers 9 bases. Germline V CDR1 and CDR2: SGHNT, YYREEE (reference sequence). The CDR3 covers 15 residues. The J segment lost 5 bases and the V segment lost 4 bases, leaving 6 bases of the junction unmatched. CDR3 amino acids: CASSRVGTGNEKLFF. The CDR3 region has the DNA TGTGCCAGCAGCCGCGTAGGGACAGGGAATGAAAAACTGTTTTTT.

The chain joins TRBV7-2 to TRBJ2-1; D may be TRBD2 (6 bases). CDR3 length: 15 amino acids. The germline gives CDR1 SGHTA, CDR2 FQGNSA. V was cut by 1 base and J by 9 bases, with 16 bases left in between. Here the CDR3 reads CASSLESGLGGEQFF. The DNA for the CDR3 is TGTGCCAGCAGCTTAGAGTCAGGGTTGGGGGGTGAGCAGTTCTTC.

The genes are TRBV11-2 and TRBJ2-5; D might be TRBD1 (5 bases). Germline-derived CDR1 and CDR2 are SGHAT and FQNNGV. This CDR3 comprises 14 residues. The V gene lost 7 bases and the J gene lost 5 bases, with 17 bases spanning the gap. The CDR3 reads CASNNVGVGETQYF. The CDR3 region has the DNA TGTGCCAGCAACAACGTAGGGGTCGGGGAGACCCAGTACTTC.

The gene calls are TRBV6-4 and TRBJ1-2; no clear D. V was cut by 8 bases and J by 2 bases, with 12 bases left in between. CDR1 is MRHNA, CDR2 SNTAGT, per germline. The CDR3 is 13 amino acids. Here the CDR3 DNA reads TGTGCCAGCTCCTTAACACGAAACTATGGCTACACCTTC. Amino acid sequence: CASSLTRNYGYTF.

The chain is built from TRBV5-1 and TRBJ1-1; D might be TRBD1 (6 bases). Looked up from germline, CDR1 is SGHRS and CDR2 is YFSETQ. The CDR3 contains 14 residues. V was shortened by 0 bases and J by 1 base, with 7 bases between the two germline ends. The CDR3 region is CASSLDRANTEAFF. The CDR3 bases are TGCGCCAGCAGCTTGGACAGGGCGAACACTGAAGCTTTCTTT.

CDR3 sequence reads: CASSSDRVSHEQFF. The CDR3 DNA follows: TGTGCCAGCAGCTCGGACAGGGTTTCCCATGAGCAGTTCTTC. V and J are TRBV11-2 and TRBJ2-1; 8 nucleotides align to TRBD1. There are 14 residues in the CDR3. V was clipped by 4 bases and J by 8 bases; unmatched bases: 7. CDR1 is SGHAT, CDR2 FQNNGV, per germline.

The chain carries TRBV7-9 and TRBJ1-4; a weak D match, TRBD1 (5 bases). V was pared by 3 bases and J by 0 bases, with 20 bases between. CDR1 is SEHNR and CDR2 is FQNEAQ in the germline V gene (reference sequence). This CDR3 region has 19 residues. The CDR3 region is CASSFPGREIGATNEKLFF. CDR3 DNA sequence: TGTGCCAGCAGCTTTCCGGGACGGGAGATAGGTGCAACTAATGAAAAACTGTTTTTT. The full variable domain, with the rest looked up from reference TRBV7-9 and TRBJ1-4, is DTGVSQNPRHKITKRGQNVTFRCDPISEHNRLYWYRQTLGQGPEFLTYFQNEAQLEKSRLLSDRFSAERPKGSFSTLEIQRTEQGDSAMYLCASSFPGREIGATNEKLFFGSGTQLSVL.

The chain employs TRBV7-9 and TRBJ2-3; tentatively, D is TRBD1 (6 bases). The CDR3 extends over 15 amino acids. V was cut by 5 bases and J by 0 bases, with 12 bases left in between. Germline V gene lookup returns CDR1 SEHNR and CDR2 FQNEAQ (reference sequence). CDR3 protein: CASSVGQSSTDTQYF. The CDR3, as DNA: TGTGCCAGCAGCGTCGGACAGTCTAGCACAGATACGCAGTATTTT.

The chain has TRBV19 and TRBJ2-7; D may be TRBD1 (5 bases). The CDR3 is made up of 13 amino acids. In germline, CDR1 is LNHDA, CDR2 SQIVND (reference sequence). Deletions cut 5 bases from V and 5 bases from J, with 13 bases between. In nucleotides, the CDR3 is TGTGCCAGTAGTTTCCAGGGCTGGGACGAGCAGTACTTC. Protein: CASSFQGWDEQYF.

The chain links TRBV5-1 to TRBJ2-1; D is unclear. The CDR3 length is 17 residues. Germline V gives CDR1 SGHRS, CDR2 YFSETQ. The ends were cut back, 0 bases at V and 0 bases at J, with 13 bases in the middle. Here the CDR3 reads CASSLVLGFSSYNEQFF. As DNA, the CDR3 is TGCGCCAGCAGCTTGGTCCTTGGCTTCAGCTCCTACAATGAGCAGTTCTTC.

The chain joins TRBV11-2 to TRBJ2-7; 8 bases are shared with TRBD2. CDR1 and CDR2 (germline): SGHAT, FQNNGV. The V and J ends lost 3 bases and 0 bases, in that order; junction bases with no gene match: 4. The CDR3 has 15 residues. CDR3 DNA: TGTGCCAGCAGCTTCGTAGCGGGACTCTCCTACGAGCAGTACTTC. It codes for CASSFVAGLSYEQYF.

This clone has only one observation. The chain is built from TRBV28 and TRBJ1-5; a possible D gene is TRBD1 (5 bases). The CDR3 runs 13 residues. Trimming cost V 4 bases and J 9 bases, with 13 bases left between them. The V gene's germline CDR1 is MDHEN and CDR2 SYDVKM. CDR3 sequence reads: CASSWGGTVPQHF. DNA for the CDR3: TGTGCCAGCAGTTGGGGGGGAACCGTGCCCCAGCATTTT.

The genes are TRBV5-1 and TRBJ2-1, with 13 positions matching TRBD2. The CDR3 length is 17 residues. Germline V gene lookup returns CDR1 SGHRS and CDR2 YFSETQ. V trimming: 1 base; J trimming: 4 bases; junction bases outside the gene matches: 5. In DNA, the CDR3 is TGCGCCAGCAGCTTGACCGTACTAGCGGGGGGGTACAATGAGCAGTTCTTC. Translation gives CASSLTVLAGGYNEQFF.

The rearrangement uses TRBV6-5 and TRBJ1-1; D uncertain. The germline CDR1 and CDR2 sequences are MNHEY and SVGAGI. This CDR3 has 13 amino acids. V was shortened by 2 bases and J by 3 bases, with 7 bases between the two germline ends. CDR3: CASSYEGYTEAFF. The DNA of the CDR3 is TGTGCCAGCAGTTACGAGGGATACACTGAAGCTTTCTTT.

The rearrangement uses TRBV5-1 and TRBJ2-3; a possible D gene is TRBD2 (6 bases). CDR1 is SGHRS, CDR2 YFSETQ, per germline. Trimming pared 0 bases from V and 1 base from J, leaving 9 bases between. This CDR3 has 15 residues. Written as DNA, the CDR3 is TGCGCCAGCAGCTTGGCACTAGCCGGCACAGATACGCAGTATTTT. This translates into CASSLALAGTDTQYF.

On this clone: One end of the junction does not line up with germline, which may come from a read error. The gene calls are TRBV6-5 and TRBJ1-2; 7 nucleotides align to TRBD1. Germline V gene sequence: CDR1 MNHEY, CDR2 SVGAGI. The CDR3 length is 14 residues. The CDR3 DNA reads as TGTGCCAGCAGTGACCTGACAGGGAAAGGAGGCTACGCCTTC. Translation gives CASSDLTGKGGYAF.

This clone showed up just once. The chain links TRBV7-9 to TRBJ1-5; TRBD1 aligns across 9 bases. This CDR3 has 15 amino acids. Germline CDR1 and CDR2: SEHNR and FQNEAQ (reference sequence). Losses at the gene ends were 2 bases for V and 4 bases for J; bases not matched to a gene: 3. CDR3 protein: CASSLSGTGNQPQHF. Written as DNA, the CDR3 is TGTGCCAGCAGCTTAAGCGGGACAGGGAATCAGCCCCAGCATTTT.